The clone carrying this T cell receptor beta chain was observed a few times. Its antigen is not identified. This sample was taken from a study of beta chain features in type 1 diabetes. Overall study findings and caveats: Type 1 diabetes patients had moderately but significantly shorter TCRB CDR3s in all four CD4+ subsets. Patients showed naive, central memory and Treg TCRB repertoires that appeared more similar than those of healthy donors.

Sorting based on CD45RO/CCR7/CD25/CD127/CD95/CD27 separated CD4+ naive, central memory, regulatory and stem cell-like memory cells. The entirety of the isolated RNA underwent reverse transcription, so expressed TCRB transcripts were sequenced. TCRdb's table, derived via immunoSEQ multiplex PCR, lists solely in-frame clones and lacks some. The sample has about 260,000 clones, 20% seen once. The sequenced sample consisted of naive CD4+ T cells from blood. The TCR comes from a middle-aged woman with type 1 diabetes.

The CDR3 nucleotides are TGTGCCACCAGCAAGGGGAAGGACAGGAGCTACGAGCAGTACTTC. The encoded protein is CATSKGKDRSYEQYF. The V call is TRBV15, the J call TRBJ2-7; 7 bases are shared with TRBD1. V shed 4 bases, J shed 3 bases, and the junction held 9 bases outside the gene matches. The CDR3 runs to 15 residues. The germline CDR1 and CDR2 sequences are LNHNV and YYDKDF (reference sequence). Variable domain in full (rest from reference TRBV15 and TRBJ2-7): DAMVIQNPRYQVTQFGKPVTLSCSQTLNHNVMYWYQQKSSQAPKLLFHYYDKDFNNEADTPDNFQSRRPNTSFCFLDIRSPGLGDTAMYLCATSKGKDRSYEQYFGPGTRLTVT.